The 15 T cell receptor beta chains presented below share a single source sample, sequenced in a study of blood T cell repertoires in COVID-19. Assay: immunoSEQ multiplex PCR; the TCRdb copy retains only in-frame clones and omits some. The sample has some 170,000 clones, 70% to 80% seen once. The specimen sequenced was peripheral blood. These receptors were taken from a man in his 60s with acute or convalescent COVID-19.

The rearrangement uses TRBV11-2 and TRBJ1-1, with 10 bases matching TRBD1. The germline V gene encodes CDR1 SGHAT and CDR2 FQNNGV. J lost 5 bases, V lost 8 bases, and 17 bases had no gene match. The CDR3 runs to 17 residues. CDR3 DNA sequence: TGTGCCAGCGTCGATGGGTACGGACAGGGGGGAAGGACTGAAGCTTTCTTT. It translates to CASVDGYGQGGRTEAFF.

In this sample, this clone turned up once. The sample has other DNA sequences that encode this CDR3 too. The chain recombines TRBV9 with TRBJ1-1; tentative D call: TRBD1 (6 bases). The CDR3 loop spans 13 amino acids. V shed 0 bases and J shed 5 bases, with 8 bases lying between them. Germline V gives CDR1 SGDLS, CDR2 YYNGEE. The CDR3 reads CASSVEGGTEAFF. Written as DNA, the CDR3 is TGTGCCAGCAGCGTAGAGGGGGGGACTGAAGCTTTCTTT.

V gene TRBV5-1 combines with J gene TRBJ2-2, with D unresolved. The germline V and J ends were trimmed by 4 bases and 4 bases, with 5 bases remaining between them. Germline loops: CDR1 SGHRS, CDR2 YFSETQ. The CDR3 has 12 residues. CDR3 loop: CASSVGTGELFF. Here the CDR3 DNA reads TGCGCCAGCAGCGTCGGCACCGGGGAGCTGTTTTTT.

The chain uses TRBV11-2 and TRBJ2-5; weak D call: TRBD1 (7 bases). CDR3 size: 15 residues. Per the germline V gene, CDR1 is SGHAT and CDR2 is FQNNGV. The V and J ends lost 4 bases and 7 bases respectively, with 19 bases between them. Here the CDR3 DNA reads TGTGCCAGCAGCTACGGGACAGCCTCGGGGGTGACCCAGTACTTC. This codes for CASSYGTASGVTQYF.

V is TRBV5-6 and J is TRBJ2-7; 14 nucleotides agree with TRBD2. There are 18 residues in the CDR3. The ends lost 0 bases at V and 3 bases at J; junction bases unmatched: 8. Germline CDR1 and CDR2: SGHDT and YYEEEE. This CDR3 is CASSLAKLGTSGGYEQYF. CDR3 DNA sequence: TGTGCCAGCAGCTTGGCCAAGTTGGGGACTAGCGGGGGCTACGAGCAGTACTTC.

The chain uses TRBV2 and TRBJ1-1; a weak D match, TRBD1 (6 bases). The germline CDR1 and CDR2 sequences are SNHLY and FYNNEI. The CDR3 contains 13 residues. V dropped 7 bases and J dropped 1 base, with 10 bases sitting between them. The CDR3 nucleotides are TGTGCCAGCACAGGGGAGAGGAACACTGAAGCTTTCTTT. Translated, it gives CASTGERNTEAFF.

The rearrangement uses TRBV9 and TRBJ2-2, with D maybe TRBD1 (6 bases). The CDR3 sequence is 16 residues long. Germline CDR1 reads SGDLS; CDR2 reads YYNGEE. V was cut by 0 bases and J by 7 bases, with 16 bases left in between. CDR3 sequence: CASSVAEGVDGGELFF. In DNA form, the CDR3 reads TGTGCCAGCAGCGTAGCTGAGGGGGTGGATGGCGGGGAGCTGTTTTTT.

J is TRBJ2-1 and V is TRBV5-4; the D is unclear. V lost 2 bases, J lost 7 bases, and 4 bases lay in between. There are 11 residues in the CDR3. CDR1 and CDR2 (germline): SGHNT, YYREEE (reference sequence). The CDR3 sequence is CASSFINEQFF. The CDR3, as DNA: TGTGCCAGCAGCTTTATTAATGAGCAGTTCTTC.

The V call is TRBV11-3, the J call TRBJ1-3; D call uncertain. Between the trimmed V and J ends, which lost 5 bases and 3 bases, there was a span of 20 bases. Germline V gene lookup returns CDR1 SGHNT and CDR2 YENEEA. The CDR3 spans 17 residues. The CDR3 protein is CASSHPNLRYFGNTIYF. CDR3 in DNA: TGTGCCAGCAGCCACCCTAACCTCAGGTATTTTGGAAACACCATATATTTT.

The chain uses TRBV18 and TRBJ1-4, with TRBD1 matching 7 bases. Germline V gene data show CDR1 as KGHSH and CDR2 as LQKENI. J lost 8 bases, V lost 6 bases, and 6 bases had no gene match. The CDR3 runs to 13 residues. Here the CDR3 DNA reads TGTGCCAGCTCCCGCGGACAGGAGGAAAAACTGTTTTTT. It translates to CASSRGQEEKLFF.

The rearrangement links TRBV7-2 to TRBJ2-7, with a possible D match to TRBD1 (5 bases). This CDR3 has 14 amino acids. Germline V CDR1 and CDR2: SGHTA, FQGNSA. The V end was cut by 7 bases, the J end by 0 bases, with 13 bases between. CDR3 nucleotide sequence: TGTGCCAGCACCCATCCGACAGTCTCCTACGAGCAGTACTTC. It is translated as CASTHPTVSYEQYF. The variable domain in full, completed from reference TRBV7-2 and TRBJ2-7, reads GAGVSQSPSNKVTEKGKDVELRCDPISGHTALYWYRQSLGQGLEFLIYFQGNSAPDKSGLPSDRFSAERTGGSVSTLTIQRTQQEDSAVYLCASTHPTVSYEQYFGPGTRLTVT.

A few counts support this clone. The CDR3 protein is CASSWGTGGIPEAFF. The CDR3 DNA reads TGCGCCAGCAGCTGGGGGACAGGGGGTATCCCTGAAGCTTTCTTT. The chain links TRBV5-1 to TRBJ1-1; 11 positions agree with TRBD1. CDR1 SGHRS and CDR2 YFSETQ come from the germline V gene. J gave up 6 bases and V 3 bases, and 7 bases lay outside the gene matches. The CDR3 is made up of 15 amino acids. Variable domain in full (rest from reference TRBV5-1 and TRBJ1-1): KAGVTQTPRYLIKTRGQQVTLSCSPISGHRSVSWYQQTPGQGLQFLFEYFSETQRNKGNFPGRFSGRQFSNSRSEMNVSTLELGDSALYLCASSWGTGGIPEAFFGQGTRLTVV.

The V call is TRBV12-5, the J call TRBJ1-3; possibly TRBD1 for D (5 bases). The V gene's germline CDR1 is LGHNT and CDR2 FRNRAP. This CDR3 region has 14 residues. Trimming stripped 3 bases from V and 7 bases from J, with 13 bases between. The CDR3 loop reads CASGLIGEGNTIYF. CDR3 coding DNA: TGTGCTAGTGGTTTAATAGGGGAAGGGAACACCATATATTTT. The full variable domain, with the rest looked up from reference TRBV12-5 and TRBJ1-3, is DARVTQTPRHKVTEMGQEVTMRCQPILGHNTVFWYRQTMMQGLELLAYFRNRAPLDDSGMPKDRFSAEMPDATLATLKIQPSEPRDSAVYFCASGLIGEGNTIYFGEGSWLTVV.

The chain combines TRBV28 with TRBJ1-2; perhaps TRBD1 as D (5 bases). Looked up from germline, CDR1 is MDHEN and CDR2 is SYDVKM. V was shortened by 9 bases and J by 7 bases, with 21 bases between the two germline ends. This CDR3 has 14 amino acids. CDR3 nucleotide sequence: TGTGCCAGTCTCGGGGGAGGCCGACTAGTTGGCTACACCTTC. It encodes CASLGGGRLVGYTF.

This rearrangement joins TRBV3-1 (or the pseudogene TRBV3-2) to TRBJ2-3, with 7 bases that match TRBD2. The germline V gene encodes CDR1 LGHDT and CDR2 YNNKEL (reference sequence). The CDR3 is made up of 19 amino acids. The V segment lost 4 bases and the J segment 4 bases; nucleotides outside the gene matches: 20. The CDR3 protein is CASSPVGAQGGSTADTQYF. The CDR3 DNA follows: TGTGCCAGCAGCCCTGTCGGGGCCCAGGGAGGGTCAACCGCAGATACGCAGTATTTT.